The 13 T cell receptor beta chains given below trace back to one sample, sequenced in a study of T cells in Graves' hyperthyroidism and ophthalmopathy. Amplification yielded TCR beta CDR3 regions, with RNA transcripts as the source. The primer set for the first-round RT-PCR of the TCR CDR3 was HTBI. TCRdb ran MiXCR on the multiplex PCR reads and lists one entry per CDR3 protein. The sample yields about 480,000 distinct CDR3 sequences, around a quarter seen once. The sequenced material came from blood. The receptors here all came from a young woman with Graves' ophthalmopathy.

This clonotype came up many times. This chain connects TRBV12-3 or TRBV12-4 to TRBJ1-2; unclear D gene. The ends were cut back, 6 bases at V and 3 bases at J, with 20 bases in the middle. The CDR3 totals 16 residues. CDR3 sequence reads: CASSPPGGPSYYGYTF. Written as DNA, the CDR3 is TGTGCCAGCAGCCCCCCTGGCGGACCGAGCTACTATGGCTACACCTTC.

This clonotype was detected many times. The J gene is TRBJ2-5, the V gene TRBV6-1; 10 bases are a match to TRBD2. J lost 5 bases, V lost 6 bases, and 9 bases had no gene match. Germline V gene sequence: CDR1 MNHNS, CDR2 SASEGT. This CDR3 spans 15 amino acids. CDR3 DNA sequence: TGTGCCAGCAGGCCACTAGCGGGGCATCGGGAGACCCAGTACTTC. Translating it yields CASRPLAGHRETQYF.

This clonotype came up a few times. A much larger clone lies one base from this, so it may be a read error. CDR3 in amino acids: CASTDRGGSQETKYF. CDR3 nucleotides: TGTGCCAGTACCGACCGGGGGGGATCACAAGAGACCAAGTACTTC. This chain uses TRBV19 with TRBJ2-5, with 8 positions matching TRBD2. Germline-derived CDR1 and CDR2 are LNHDA and SQIVND (reference sequence). The CDR3 extends over 15 amino acids. The whole variable domain, filled in from reference TRBV19 and TRBJ2-5, reads DGGITQSPKYLFRKEGQNVTLSCEQNLNHDAMYWYRQDPGQGLRLIYYSQIVNDFQKGDIAEGYSVSREKKESFPLTVTSAQKNPTAFYLCASTDRGGSQETKYFGPGTRLLVL.

This clonotype appeared many times. This sequence joins TRBV5-1 and TRBJ2-5; TRBD1 matches at 10 bases. The length of the CDR3 is 14 residues. Germline CDR1 SGHRS, CDR2 YFSETQ. V lost 4 bases, J lost 4 bases, and 4 bases stayed unmatched. The DNA of the CDR3 is TGCGCCAGCAGCAGCCGGACAGGGGGAGAGACCCAGTACTTC. Translation gives CASSSRTGGETQYF.

The table lists this clonotype with a few counts. This may stem from a read error, because a much larger clone lies one nucleotide away. The chain links TRBV18 to TRBJ1-1; D is perhaps TRBD1 (6 bases). Germline V lookup: CDR1 KGHSH, CDR2 LQKENI. The CDR3 runs 13 residues. Here the CDR3 reads CASSPGRDTEACF. Here the CDR3 DNA reads TGTGCCAGCTCACCAGGGAGGGACACTGAAGCTTGCTTT.

This clonotype was counted many times. DNA of the CDR3: TGTGCCAGCAGCGTAGTGGGGGGGGACAGCTATGGCTACACCTTC. Amino acid sequence: CASSVVGGDSYGYTF. V usage is TRBV9 and J usage is TRBJ1-2; TRBD1 aligns across 7 bases. Trimming cost V 0 bases and J 4 bases; bases outside gene matches: 6. Germline CDR1 and CDR2: SGDLS and YYNGEE. The length of the CDR3 is 15 residues.

This clonotype has a count of ten or more. The rearrangement joins TRBV5-1 to TRBJ1-3; D unclear. The germline gives CDR1 SGHRS, CDR2 YFSETQ. V dropped 0 bases and J dropped 2 bases, with 6 bases sitting between them. This CDR3 comprises 14 residues. The CDR3 protein is CASSLEETGNTIYF. The CDR3 nucleotides are TGCGCCAGCAGCTTGGAGGAAACTGGAAACACCATATATTTT.

This clonotype was picked up many times. The chain links TRBV12-5 to TRBJ1-6; D gene uncertain. CDR3 length equals 12 residues. Trimming cost V 5 bases and J 10 bases, with 9 bases left between them. CDR1 and CDR2 (germline): LGHNT, FRNRAP. DNA for the CDR3: TGTGCTAGTGGTCCCAGCGGATCACCCCTCCACTTT. Protein product: CASGPSGSPLHF.

This clonotype was counted between two and nine times. The V call is TRBV28, the J call TRBJ2-2; a possible D gene is TRBD2 (6 bases). The V gene lost 3 bases and the J gene lost 5 bases, with 13 bases spanning the gap. This CDR3 contains 15 residues. Germline assignment: CDR1 MDHEN and CDR2 SYDVKM. CDR3 residues: CASSFPRLGTGELFF. Written as DNA, the CDR3 is TGTGCCAGCAGTTTCCCCCGACTAGGTACCGGGGAGCTGTTTTTT.

This clonotype was found many times. This chain connects TRBV6-2 or TRBV6-3 to TRBJ1-2; D is undetermined. CDR1 MNHEY and CDR2 SVGEGT come from the germline V gene. Trimming took 8 bases from V and 6 from J, leaving 13 bases between them. The CDR3 runs to 12 residues. CDR3 region: CASSTGGHGYTF. The DNA for the CDR3 is TGTGCCAGCTCTACGGGAGGACATGGCTACACCTTC.

The chain uses TRBV5-1 and TRBJ2-7; 9 nucleotides align to TRBD1. V lost 2 bases and J lost 6; bases outside the gene matches: 9. Germline CDR1 is SGHRS and CDR2 is YFSETQ. This CDR3 has 15 amino acids. As DNA, the CDR3 is TGCGCCAGCAGCTTCGGGACAGGGAAAGGCTCCGAGCAGTACTTC. It specifies CASSFGTGKGSEQYF.

This clonotype has ten or more counts. V is TRBV27 and J is TRBJ2-2, with unresolved D. Germline CDR1 MNHEY, CDR2 SMNVEV (reference sequence). This CDR3 is 12 amino acids long. Trimming shortened V by 7 bases and J by 3 bases, and 6 bases separated the two germline ends. In DNA form, the CDR3 reads TGTGCCAGCAACGGAGACACCGGGGAGCTGTTTTTT. This sequence encodes CASNGDTGELFF.

This clonotype was detected a few times. This sequence joins TRBV28 and TRBJ2-7; 12 nucleotides line up with TRBD2. This CDR3 comprises 16 residues. V was pared by 3 bases and J by 5 bases, with 8 bases of the junction left unmatched. CDR1 MDHEN and CDR2 SYDVKM come from the germline V gene. The CDR3 coding sequence is TGTGCCAGCAGTTTCCGCGGACTAGCGGGATCGAACGAGCAGTACTTC. Its translation: CASSFRGLAGSNEQYF.